The 24 T cell receptor beta chains below all came from one sample that was sequenced in a study of blood T cell repertoires in COVID-19. The repertoire was sequenced with immunoSEQ multiplex PCR; TCRdb's copy has only in-frame clones and lacks some. The sample has 250,000 or so clones; 83% are singletons. Sequenced material: PBMCs or T cells enriched from blood (not recorded which). The receptors were gathered from a woman aged 40 to 49 who had been exposed to COVID-19.

The chain uses TRBV7-7 and TRBJ2-5; 8 bases align to TRBD2. The V and J ends lost 7 bases and 0 bases, in that order; junction bases with no gene match: 4. The CDR3 contains 14 residues. CDR1 and CDR2 (germline): SSHAT, FNYEAQ (reference sequence). The CDR3 spells CASMGGGNQETQYF. The CDR3, as DNA: TGTGCCAGCATGGGCGGGGGGAACCAAGAGACCCAGTACTTC.

CDR3 in DNA: TGTGCCAGCAGATCAGCAGCGCATCAGCCCCAGCATTTT. This encodes CASRSAAHQPQHF. The chain employs TRBV28 and TRBJ1-5; no clear D. V lost 6 bases and J 5 bases, leaving 11 bases between the germline ends. Germline loops: CDR1 MDHEN, CDR2 SYDVKM. The CDR3 spans 13 residues.

The rearrangement links TRBV6-2 or TRBV6-3 to TRBJ2-1, with 16 bases that match TRBD2. Germline values: CDR1 MNHEY, CDR2 SVGEGT. With V trimmed by 4 bases and J by 4 bases, 4 bases remained unmatched. The CDR3 consists of 17 residues. The CDR3 here is CASSSGTSGGEYNEQFF. CDR3 nucleotides: TGTGCCAGCAGTTCCGGGACTAGCGGGGGGGAGTACAATGAGCAGTTCTTC.

The rearrangement links TRBV29-1 to TRBJ1-1, with D perhaps TRBD1 (5 bases). The CDR3 runs to 12 residues. Trimming shortened V by 4 bases and J by 2 bases, and 8 bases separated the two germline ends. Germline values: CDR1 SQVTM, CDR2 ANQGSEA. The CDR3 region is CSVAGFNTEAFF. The DNA of the CDR3 is TGCAGCGTTGCAGGGTTCAACACTGAAGCTTTCTTT.

The rearrangement links TRBV27 to TRBJ2-6; D not certain. The CDR3 totals 15 residues. V shed 5 bases and J shed 2 bases, with 10 bases lying between them. Germline loops: CDR1 MNHEY, CDR2 SMNVEV (reference sequence). This CDR3 reads CASSPKRAGANVLTF. The CDR3 coding sequence is TGTGCCAGCAGTCCCAAGCGAGCTGGGGCCAACGTCCTGACTTTC. The whole variable domain, filled in from reference TRBV27 and TRBJ2-6, reads EAQVTQNPRYLITVTGKKLTVTCSQNMNHEYMSWYRQDPGLGLRQIYYSMNVEVTDKGDVPEGYKVSRKEKRNFPLILESPSPNQTSLYFCASSPKRAGANVLTFGAGSRLTVL.

This sequence joins TRBV6-5 and TRBJ1-1; 10 bases are shared with TRBD1. Germline CDR1 is MNHEY and CDR2 is SVGAGI. Trimming removed 5 bases from V and 3 bases from J; junction bases left unmatched: 3. The CDR3 has 14 amino acids. In nucleotides, the CDR3 is TGTGCCAGCAGTAGCGGACAGGGGGACACTGAAGCTTTCTTT. This sequence encodes CASSSGQGDTEAFF.

The chain combines TRBV7-9 with TRBJ2-5, with 7 bases that match TRBD1. Germline V gene sequence: CDR1 SEHNR, CDR2 FQNEAQ (reference sequence). V lost 3 bases and J lost 2; bases outside the gene matches: 6. This CDR3 is 15 amino acids long. The chain's CDR3 is CASSFKQGMQETQYF. CDR3 DNA: TGTGCCAGCAGCTTTAAACAGGGGATGCAAGAGACCCAGTACTTC.

The chain recombines TRBV3-1 (or the pseudogene TRBV3-2) with TRBJ1-2, with 8 bases matching TRBD1. CDR1 and CDR2 (germline): LGHDT, YNNKEL (reference sequence). V gave up 0 bases and J gave up 7 bases; unmatched junction bases: 16. CDR3 length: 18 amino acids. CDR3 sequence reads: CASSQESGQVPFGSGYTF. The CDR3 DNA follows: TGTGCCAGCAGCCAAGAATCGGGACAGGTCCCCTTCGGTTCTGGCTACACCTTC.

V usage is TRBV6-1 and J usage is TRBJ1-5, with D possibly matching TRBD1 (6 bases). CDR1 is MNHNS, CDR2 SASEGT, per germline. The CDR3 sequence is 14 residues long. V was trimmed by 6 bases and J by 3 bases, leaving 12 bases between them. In DNA, the CDR3 is TGTGCCAGCAGCCACAGGGACAACAATCAGCCCCAGCATTTT. Translating it yields CASSHRDNNQPQHF.

V usage is TRBV7-8 and J usage is TRBJ1-2, with D uncertain. CDR1 is SGHVS and CDR2 is FQNEAQ in the germline V gene. The CDR3 length is 14 residues. V was shortened by 3 bases and J by 6 bases, with 14 bases between the two germline ends. CDR3: CASSFSGGSHGYTF. CDR3 DNA: TGTGCCAGCAGCTTTTCCGGAGGTTCGCATGGCTACACCTTC.

The V call is TRBV9, the J call TRBJ2-6; D is possibly TRBD2 (5 bases). Trimming cost V 1 base and J 4 bases, with 15 bases left between them. This CDR3 is 17 amino acids long. The germline CDR1 and CDR2 sequences are SGDLS and YYNGEE. CDR3 loop: CASSVFGGKSGANVLTF. For the CDR3, the DNA is TGTGCCAGCAGCGTATTCGGAGGAAAAAGCGGGGCCAACGTCCTGACTTTC.

V gene TRBV12-5 combines with J gene TRBJ2-1; 11 nucleotides agree with TRBD2. In germline, CDR1 is LGHNT, CDR2 FRNRAP. The V gene end was trimmed by 0 bases and the J gene end by 1 base; junction bases not matched to a gene: 2. The length of the CDR3 is 17 residues. The CDR3 bases are TGTGCTAGTGGTTTGGTACTAGCGGGGGAATCCTACAATGAGCAGTTCTTC. This gives the protein CASGLVLAGESYNEQFF.

CDR3 loop: CAISESYGISYEQYF. CDR3 sequence (DNA): TGTGCCATCAGTGAGTCGTACGGGATTTCCTACGAGCAGTACTTC. V and J are TRBV10-3 and TRBJ2-7; a possible D gene is TRBD2 (5 bases). V lost 0 bases and J lost 1, with 10 bases in between. Germline CDR1 and CDR2: ENHRY and SYGVKD. This CDR3 is 15 amino acids long.

The gene calls are TRBV9 and TRBJ1-4; D gene uncertain. Germline loops: CDR1 SGDLS, CDR2 YYNGEE. Trimming took 4 bases from V and 6 from J, leaving 13 bases between them. The CDR3 covers 14 residues. The CDR3 spells CASSRSGGDEKLFF. CDR3 nucleotides: TGTGCCAGCAGCCGTTCCGGAGGTGATGAAAAACTGTTTTTT.

The CDR3 DNA reads TGCGCCAGCAGCAGTAGGGGGTCTAGCTTAGATGCCAACGTCCTGACTTTC. It yields the protein CASSSRGSSLDANVLTF. V is TRBV5-1 and J is TRBJ2-6, with D tentatively TRBD1 (6 bases). The V end lost 4 bases, the J end lost 7 bases, and 21 bases lay between the germline ends. The germline V gene encodes CDR1 SGHRS and CDR2 YFSETQ. The CDR3 sequence is 17 residues long.

This clone has only one observation. The J gene is TRBJ2-5, the V gene TRBV10-3; a possible D gene is TRBD2 (5 bases). Between the trimmed V and J ends, which lost 6 bases and 3 bases, there was a span of 8 bases. Germline assignment: CDR1 ENHRY and CDR2 SYGVKD. This CDR3 has 12 amino acids. The CDR3 DNA follows: TGTGCCATCAGGCACGGGGAAGAGACCCAGTACTTC. Its translation: CAIRHGEETQYF.

The chain has TRBV6-5 and TRBJ2-7; TRBD2 matches at 9 bases. CDR3 length: 15 amino acids. The germline V gene encodes CDR1 MNHEY and CDR2 SVGAGI. After removal of 5 bases from V and 2 bases from J, the junction contained 7 bases not matched to a gene. Here the CDR3 reads CASSPVAGAAYEQYF. CDR3 sequence (DNA): TGTGCCAGCAGTCCCGTAGCGGGGGCCGCCTACGAGCAGTACTTC.

V is TRBV18 and J is TRBJ2-3; D is uncertain. With 3 bases removed from V and 3 bases from J, the gap between germline ends came to 7 bases. Germline V lookup: CDR1 KGHSH, CDR2 LQKENI. The CDR3 sequence is 13 residues long. CDR3 sequence: CASSPVETDTQYF. The CDR3 DNA reads as TGTGCCAGCTCACCGGTAGAGACAGATACGCAGTATTTT.

The V gene is TRBV28, the J gene TRBJ2-3, with TRBD1 as a possible D gene (5 bases). This CDR3 is built from 15 residues. Trimming cost V 7 bases and J 1 base, with 15 bases left between them. Looked up from germline, CDR1 is MDHEN and CDR2 is SYDVKM. CDR3 nucleotide sequence: TGTGCCAGCATTACCATAGGCAGGGGCACAGATACGCAGTATTTT. This encodes CASITIGRGTDTQYF.

This clone is a singleton in its sample. The gene calls are TRBV6-2 or TRBV6-3 and TRBJ1-2; maybe TRBD1 (6 bases). This CDR3 has 15 residues. Trimming removed 0 bases at V and 3 bases at J, with 11 bases between. The germline V gene has CDR1 MNHEY and CDR2 SVGEGT. The CDR3 coding sequence is TGTGCCAGCAGTTACTCGTGGGGGCCGGACTATGGCTACACCTTC. Protein sequence: CASSYSWGPDYGYTF.

This clone was detected a few times. The CDR3 bases are TGTGCCAGCTCACCAATGAGGCTTTTGGGCACCGGGGAGCTGTTTTTT. Amino acids: CASSPMRLLGTGELFF. This chain uses TRBV18 with TRBJ2-2, with D unresolved. The V end was cut by 2 bases, the J end by 4 bases, with 14 bases between. Germline V CDR1 and CDR2: KGHSH, LQKENI. The CDR3 runs 16 residues.

The chain couples TRBV11-1 to TRBJ2-5; 7 nucleotides match TRBD2. The CDR3 is 16 residues long. CDR1 is SGHAT and CDR2 is FQDESV in the germline V gene (reference sequence). The ends lost 3 bases at V and 2 bases at J; junction bases unmatched: 9. CDR3 protein: CASSFFGTGLQETQYF. CDR3 DNA: TGTGCCAGCAGCTTTTTCGGGACGGGACTACAAGAGACCCAGTACTTC. Based on the CDR3 plus reference TRBV11-1 and TRBJ2-5, the full variable domain is EAEVAQSPRYKITEKSQAVAFWCDPISGHATLYWYRQILGQGPELLVQFQDESVVDDSQLPKDRFSAERLKGVDSTLKIQPAELGDSAMYLCASSFFGTGLQETQYFGPGTRLLVL.

The rearrangement links TRBV2 to TRBJ1-4; D remains unclear. This CDR3 comprises 17 residues. V was shortened by 9 bases and J by 3 bases, with 23 bases between the two germline ends. The germline V gene encodes CDR1 SNHLY and CDR2 FYNNEI. The CDR3 sequence is CARETEPNLGANEKLFF. The CDR3 bases are TGTGCCAGAGAGACGGAACCTAACCTCGGGGCTAATGAAAAACTGTTTTTT.

This chain links TRBV12-5 with TRBJ2-1; D is possibly TRBD2 (7 bases). CDR1 is LGHNT and CDR2 is FRNRAP in the germline V gene. The CDR3 contains 16 residues. V was pared by 0 bases and J by 3 bases, with 12 bases between. The CDR3 reads CASGLVRGAVYNEQFF. The CDR3 DNA is TGTGCTAGTGGTTTGGTACGGGGGGCTGTCTACAATGAGCAGTTCTTC.